This section outlines one TCR beta chain sequence together with its context. The target antigen is unknown. CDR3 length: 13 residues. Germline V gene sequence: CDR1 MDHEN, CDR2 SYDVKM. V gave up 7 bases and J gave up 0 bases, with 8 bases separating them. Healthy donors of bone marrow made up the group. This record comes from a study of cytomegalovirus exposure and HLA in healthy donors. Amplification used 60 Vbeta primers and 13 Jbeta primers. Libraries were prepared by immunoSEQ multiplex PCR; TCRdb keeps only in-frame clonotypes and omits some of them. The sample comprises 150,000 to 200,000 clones, under 80% of which are singletons, and 2.5% rests with the top ten. Whole-study findings and limits: TCR beta V- and J-gene trimming was later associated with a missense DCLRE1C variant.

This chain joins TRBV28 and TRBJ2-3, with D hard to call. The sequenced sample consisted of PBMCs. The TCR originated in a human donor in good health. The CDR3 reads CASILASTDTQYF. In DNA, the CDR3 is TGTGCCAGCATTCTGGCTAGCACAGATACGCAGTATTTT.